The T cell receptor (beta chain) described here comes from a study of T and B cells in COVID-19 patients. General study points: Active COVID-19 showed highly clonal TRB repertoires; recovery showed diversity and richness above healthy donors. CD4+, regulatory T cell, CD8+ and sorted SARS-CoV-2-responsive or tetramer+ T cells were not yet sequenced.

Germline CDR1 is LNHDA and CDR2 is SQIVND (reference sequence). Trimming took 3 bases from V and 5 from J, leaving 10 bases between them. CDR3 length: 13 residues. TRB rearrangements were amplified by multiplex PCR with BIOMED2 TRB-A/B primers. TCRdb reprocessed the multiplex PCR reads with MiXCR, giving one entry per CDR3 protein. The sample has 20,000 or so distinct CDR3 sequences, 36% seen once. Blood genomic DNA input for TRB amplification was 250-500 ng. By share of the sample, this clonotype is large (0.1 to 1%). As yet, its antigen is unknown. The origin of this receptor is a human donor with active COVID-19. The V gene is TRBV19, the J gene TRBJ2-5, with a possible D match to TRBD1 (6 bases). The sequenced sample was blood. The CDR3 DNA is TGTGCCAGTAGTATGACAGGCGGGGAGACCCAGTACTTC. This encodes CASSMTGGETQYF.